These T cell receptor beta chains were read from a single sample in a study of blood T cell repertoires in COVID-19. Sequencing was performed with immunoSEQ multiplex PCR; in TCRdb, only in-frame clones are kept and a portion is missing. Of 490,000 or so clones in the sample, more than 85% are singletons; the top ten hold approximately 8%. Sequencing was done on a sample of PBMCs or T cells enriched from blood (not recorded which). These receptors all come from a woman aged 55-69 years who had recovered from COVID-19. Each CDR3 is given with its conserved first and last residue. The D gene is left open where the match is weak. Some rows mark clone size as missing; the rest say once, few, many or name a class of expanded clone.

j_call v_call clone_size d_call cdr3_nt cdr3_aa
TRBJ2-5 TRBV10-2 once TRBD2 TGCGCCAGCAGTAGGGGGACTAGCGGGGAGACCCAGTACTTC CASSRGTSGETQYF
TRBJ1-1 TRBV5-1 - - TGCGCCAGCAGCTTAGACAGGCAGAACACTGAAGCTTTCTTT CASSLDRQNTEAFF
TRBJ1-6 TRBV18 - - TGTGCCAGCTCAGTCAGATCGGAGGGGAATTCACCCCTCCACTTT CASSVRSEGNSPLHF
TRBJ1-3 TRBV5-4 few TRBD1 TGTGCCAGCAGCGCCTCAGGGGGTGTCGCTGGAAACACCATATATTTT CASSASGGVAGNTIYF
TRBJ1-1 TRBV5-1 - - TGCGCCAGCACCCTGTCCGAGCCACAGGGCATTCACACTGAAGCTTTCTTT CASTLSEPQGIHTEAFF
TRBJ2-4 TRBV6-6 - - TGTGCCAGCAGTTACTTTTCAGGGGGAGGCAAAAACATTCAGTACTTC CASSYFSGGGKNIQYF
TRBJ2-1 TRBV3-1/TRBV3-2 - - TGTGCCAGCAGCCAAGACAGGGGATGGGACAATGAGCAGTTCTTC CASSQDRGWDNEQFF
TRBJ1-5 TRBV3-1/TRBV3-2 - - TGTGCCAGCAGCCAAGCAGGGGTGCCCAAGCCCCAGCATTTT CASSQAGVPKPQHF
TRBJ2-7 TRBV7-9 - TRBD2 TGTGCCAGCAGCACGGGCGGGGGGGGATTGACCTACGAGCAGTACTTC CASSTGGGGLTYEQYF
TRBJ2-5 TRBV9 - TRBD1 TGTGCCAGCAGCGTAGGTTCGGGGACCGGGACAGGTCAAGAGTGGACCCAGTACTTC CASSVGSGTGTGQEWTQYF
TRBJ1-1 TRBV11-3 - - TGTGCCAGCAGCTCTAAGGCCAGGGCGGACACTGAAGCTTTCTTT CASSSKARADTEAFF
TRBJ1-5 TRBV6-2/TRBV6-3 once TRBD1 TGTGCCAGCAGCCAAATAAGGACAGGGCCCGAACTCCCTTATCAGCCCCAGCATTTT CASSQIRTGPELPYQPQHF